A single sample is the source of the 8 T cell receptor beta chains below, sequenced in a study of PD-1 blockade in classical Hodgkin lymphoma. Autologous stem cell transplantation was followed by relapse in every patient, and brentuximab vedotin exposure varied. The table came from immunoSEQ multiplex PCR; TCRdb's copy has only in-frame clones and leaves some out. The sample lists roughly 28,000 clones; roughly 70% were seen once. The material sequenced was peripheral blood mononuclear cells (PBMCs), taken before the second cycle of nivolumab. These TCRs come from a human donor with classical Hodgkin lymphoma.

The chain couples TRBV7-8 to TRBJ1-1; possibly TRBD1 for D (6 bases). This CDR3 has 12 residues. V was cut by 6 bases and J by 7 bases, with 12 bases left in between. The germline gives CDR1 SGHVS, CDR2 FQNEAQ. The CDR3 is CASSLRGGEAFF. CDR3 nucleotides: TGTGCCAGCAGTCTTAGGGGGGGTGAAGCTTTCTTT.

This clone was picked up a small number of times. The chain links TRBV7-3 to TRBJ2-3, with 11 bases matching TRBD2. V dropped 3 bases and J dropped 0; count of bases not matched to a gene: 8. The CDR3 sequence is 18 residues long. CDR1 is SGHTA, CDR2 FQGTGA, per germline. The CDR3 bases are TGTGCCAGCAGCTTGGGGGCGGGGACTAGCGGAAGCACAGATACGCAGTATTTT. Protein product: CASSLGAGTSGSTDTQYF.

This clone turned up a few times. The rearrangement links TRBV10-3 to TRBJ1-3; D is perhaps TRBD1 (5 bases). Trimming removed 4 bases at V and 9 bases at J, with 16 bases between. The length of the CDR3 is 14 residues. Germline V lookup: CDR1 ENHRY, CDR2 SYGVKD. CDR3 nucleotide sequence: TGTGCCATCAGTGGGGAAACTGGAGGGGCCACCATATATTTT. This codes for CAISGETGGATIYF.

The gene calls are TRBV9 and TRBJ1-6; maybe TRBD1 (5 bases). This CDR3 has 17 amino acids. Germline lookup yields CDR1 SGDLS and CDR2 YYNGEE. With 0 bases removed from V and 7 bases from J, the gap between germline ends came to 17 bases. The CDR3 DNA is TGTGCCAGCAGCGTAGCTACCGGGGGAGGTGGCAATTCACCCCTCCACTTT. Amino acids: CASSVATGGGGNSPLHF.

This clone was seen more than once but under ten times. V is TRBV19 and J is TRBJ1-1; possibly TRBD1 for D (5 bases). V lost 5 bases and J lost 5, with 15 bases in between. Looked up from germline, CDR1 is LNHDA and CDR2 is SQIVND (reference sequence). There are 14 residues in the CDR3. CDR3 nucleotides: TGTGCCAGTAGTCTCTTGGGGGTGGGGACTGAAGCTTTCTTT. Its translation is CASSLLGVGTEAFF.

The rearrangement joins TRBV6-5 to TRBJ1-3; D might be TRBD1 (6 bases). Germline V gene sequence: CDR1 MNHEY, CDR2 SVGAGI. The CDR3 is 14 residues long. Trimming took 6 bases from V and 2 from J, leaving 11 bases between them. The CDR3 coding sequence is TGTGCCAGCAGCACAGGGAGCGCTGGAAACACCATATATTTT. Protein: CASSTGSAGNTIYF.

About this clone itself: The same CDR3 also results from other DNA sequences found in this sample. CDR3 protein: CASTDTGELFF. For the CDR3, the DNA is TGTGCCAGCACAGACACCGGGGAGCTGTTTTTT. The chain links TRBV27 to TRBJ2-2, with unresolved D. The CDR3 has 11 residues. Germline-derived CDR1 and CDR2 are MNHEY and SMNVEV (reference sequence). V dropped 7 bases and J dropped 3 bases, with 3 bases sitting between them.

This clone has more than one count but fewer than ten. The chain recombines TRBV6-1 with TRBJ1-1, with 7 positions matching TRBD1. The V and J ends lost 4 bases and 3 bases, in that order; junction bases with no gene match: 11. The germline CDR1 and CDR2 sequences are MNHNS and SASEGT. CDR3 length: 16 amino acids. The CDR3 DNA is TGTGCCAGCAGTGTCGGACTAAGGGGGCGCGACACTGAAGCTTTCTTT. This gives the protein CASSVGLRGRDTEAFF.